The entry that follows covers one TCR beta chain sequence. Antigen unknown. Template material for TCR beta VDJ and CDR3 profiling consisted of genomic DNA. TCRdb redid the calling of the reads with MiXCR, one entry per CDR3 protein. The sample shows about 40,000 distinct CDR3 sequences, roughly two thirds of them seen only once. This sample was included in a study of CD8+CD57+ T cells in acquired aplastic anemia. At the level of the study: Mean yield of DNA from sorted CD4+ and CD8+ cells was approximately 3 ug. Healthy donor CD4+ cell samples had a mean of about 10.8 million reads. Points from the study as a whole: Overlap between patients and controls comprised 25 to 30 CD8+ CDR3 sequences. CD8+ Simpson's diversity in patients was not significantly different from that in controls.

J was trimmed by 6 bases and V by 5 bases; bases with no gene match: 11. This CDR3 spans 16 amino acids. Germline values: CDR1 SGHVS, CDR2 FQNEAQ. Sequences were obtained from sorted CD4+, CD8+, or CD8+CD57+ T cells (not recorded which) from PBMCs. The chain is built from TRBV7-8 and TRBJ2-3, with 10 positions matching TRBD2. This clonotype was sampled from a human donor in good health, serving as a control. For the CDR3, the DNA is TGTGCCAGCAGCACCGGGGCTAGCGGGGGCTGGGATACGCAGTATTTT. Its protein product is CASSTGASGGWDTQYF. Complete variable domain (other parts from reference TRBV7-8 and TRBJ2-3): GAGVSQSPRYKVAKRGQDVALRCDPISGHVSLFWYQQALGQGPEFLTYFQNEAQLDKSGLPSDRFFAERPEGSVSTLKIQRTQQEDSAVYLCASSTGASGGWDTQYFGPGTRLTVL.